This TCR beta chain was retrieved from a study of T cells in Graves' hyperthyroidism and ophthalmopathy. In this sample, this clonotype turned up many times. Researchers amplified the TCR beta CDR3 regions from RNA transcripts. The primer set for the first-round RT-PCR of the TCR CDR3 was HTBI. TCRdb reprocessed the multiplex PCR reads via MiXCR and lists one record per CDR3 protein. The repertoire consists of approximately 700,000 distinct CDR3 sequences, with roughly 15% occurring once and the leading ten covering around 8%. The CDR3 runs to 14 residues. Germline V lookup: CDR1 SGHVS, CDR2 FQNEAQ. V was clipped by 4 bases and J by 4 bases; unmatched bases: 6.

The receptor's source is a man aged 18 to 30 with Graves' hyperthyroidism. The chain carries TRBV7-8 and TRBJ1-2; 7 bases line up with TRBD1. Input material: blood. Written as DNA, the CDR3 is TGTGCCAGCAGCTCTGGAGGGGGCTCCTATGGCTACACCTTC. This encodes CASSSGGGSYGYTF.